These 32 T cell receptor beta chains originate from one sample sequenced in a study of blood T cell repertoires in COVID-19. The data were produced by immunoSEQ multiplex PCR, yet TCRdb's version contains in-frame clones alone and is incomplete. The sample includes about 170,000 clones, roughly 78% of them seen just once. Material: PBMCs or T cells enriched from blood (not recorded which). These receptors originate from a woman between 65 and 79 years old in a cohort exposed to, infected with or recovered from COVID-19 (not recorded which).

The count of this clone is one. The rearrangement uses TRBV7-3 and TRBJ1-6, with D perhaps TRBD1 (5 bases). This CDR3 has 13 residues. V lost 5 bases to trimming and J lost 7 bases, with 9 bases between them. Germline values: CDR1 SGHTA, CDR2 FQGTGA. This chain's CDR3 is CASSPDRNSPLHF. In nucleotides, the CDR3 is TGTGCCAGCAGCCCCGACAGAAATTCACCCCTCCACTTT.

The chain links TRBV9 to TRBJ2-7; 8 positions agree with TRBD2. The CDR3 is 16 amino acids. The trim removed 0 bases at V and 0 bases at J, leaving 5 bases unmatched. The germline CDR1 and CDR2 sequences are SGDLS and YYNGEE. CDR3 sequence reads: CASSVESGTSSYEQYF. The CDR3 DNA reads TGTGCCAGCAGCGTAGAAAGCGGGACTAGCTCCTACGAGCAGTACTTC. The full variable domain, rest sourced from reference TRBV9 and TRBJ2-7, is DSGVTQTPKHLITATGQRVTLRCSPRSGDLSVYWYQQSLDQGLQFLIQYYNGEERAKGNILERFSAQQFPDLHSELNLSSLELGDSALYFCASSVESGTSSYEQYFGPGTRLTVT.

The chain employs TRBV28 and TRBJ2-1, with TRBD1 identical over 11 bases. CDR1 and CDR2 (germline): MDHEN, SYDVKM. V lost 7 bases and J lost 2; bases outside the gene matches: 7. This CDR3 region has 16 residues. The CDR3 here is CASKVLGQGAYNEQFF. In DNA, the CDR3 is TGTGCCAGCAAGGTCCTGGGACAGGGGGCCTACAATGAGCAGTTCTTC.

The chain recombines TRBV9 with TRBJ2-5, with 8 bases matching TRBD1. The trim removed 2 bases at V and 2 bases at J, leaving 5 bases unmatched. Per the germline V gene, CDR1 is SGDLS and CDR2 is YYNGEE. This CDR3 is built from 15 residues. The CDR3 coding sequence is TGTGCCAGCAGCGTTGGACAGGGCAATCAAGAGACCCAGTACTTC. This gives the protein CASSVGQGNQETQYF.

The chain has TRBV5-4 and TRBJ2-1, with TRBD2 identical over 7 bases. CDR3 size: 14 residues. J gave up 7 bases and V 4 bases, and 8 bases lay outside the gene matches. The V gene's germline CDR1 is SGHNT and CDR2 YYREEE (reference sequence). The CDR3 region is CASSQRDPRNEQFF. In nucleotides, the CDR3 is TGTGCCAGCAGCCAGCGGGACCCGAGGAATGAGCAGTTCTTC.

V is TRBV15 and J is TRBJ2-5; perhaps TRBD2 as D (5 bases). V shed 4 bases and J shed 2 bases, with 11 bases lying between them. Germline-derived CDR1 and CDR2 are LNHNV and YYDKDF (reference sequence). The CDR3 is made up of 14 amino acids. CDR3 amino acids: CATSMSGTQETQYF. Written as DNA, the CDR3 is TGTGCCACCAGCATGTCGGGAACTCAAGAGACCCAGTACTTC.

V gene TRBV27 combines with J gene TRBJ2-5; 8 nucleotides match TRBD2. CDR3 length: 16 amino acids. J lost 5 bases, V lost 3 bases, and 11 bases had no gene match. Germline V gene sequence: CDR1 MNHEY, CDR2 SMNVEV (reference sequence). The CDR3 loop reads CASSLNWAGGDETQYF. CDR3 nucleotides: TGTGCCAGCAGTTTGAATTGGGCGGGAGGCGATGAGACCCAGTACTTC.

Concerning this clone: At one end, the junction sequence differs from germline, possibly due to a read error. The rearrangement joins TRBV5-5 to TRBJ2-7, with 9 nucleotides matching TRBD1. The CDR3 consists of 12 residues. Germline V gene sequence: CDR1 SGHKS, CDR2 YYEKEE (reference sequence). The CDR3 DNA sequence: TGTGCCAGCAGCTTGTATCCGGGACAGGGAACCTTC. Protein product: CASSLYPGQGTF.

In this sample, this clone turned up a few times. The chain uses TRBV5-1 and TRBJ2-7; D is uncertain. CDR1 and CDR2 (germline): SGHRS, YFSETQ. The V end lost 0 bases, the J end lost 0 bases, and 7 bases lay between the germline ends. The CDR3 consists of 14 residues. The CDR3 DNA reads as TGCGCCAGCAGCTTGGTCGCAGGCTCCTACGAGCAGTACTTC. This gives the protein CASSLVAGSYEQYF.

Only one count was recorded for this clone. CDR3 sequence reads: CASSRDDRSNEKLFF. The CDR3 DNA is TGTGCCAGCTCACGAGACGACAGGAGCAATGAAAAACTGTTTTTT. The genes are TRBV18 and TRBJ1-4; a weak D match, TRBD1 (6 bases). The CDR3 runs 15 residues. V lost 4 bases to trimming and J lost 5 bases, with 14 bases between them. Per the germline V gene, CDR1 is KGHSH and CDR2 is LQKENI.

J is TRBJ2-7 and V is TRBV6-5, with TRBD2 as a possible D gene (6 bases). Looked up from germline, CDR1 is MNHEY and CDR2 is SVGAGI. With 6 bases removed from V and 1 base from J, the gap between germline ends came to 10 bases. The CDR3 has 13 residues. CDR3 sequence (DNA): TGTGCCAGCAGCCCGACTAGTTCCTACGAGCAGTACTTC. Protein sequence: CASSPTSSYEQYF.

This clone came up a few times. The rearrangement joins TRBV28 to TRBJ2-7; 9 bases line up with TRBD1. The J segment lost 3 bases and the V segment lost 4 bases, leaving 1 base of the junction unmatched. The CDR3 covers 13 residues. Germline values: CDR1 MDHEN, CDR2 SYDVKM. For the CDR3, the DNA is TGTGCCAGCAGTTGGGGACAGGGCTACGAGCAGTACTTC. Translating gives CASSWGQGYEQYF.

The chain joins TRBV7-9 to TRBJ1-2, with D uncertain. Trimming stripped 5 bases from V and 8 bases from J, with 12 bases between. Germline CDR1 is SEHNR and CDR2 is FQNEAQ (reference sequence). CDR3 length equals 12 residues. CDR3 amino acids: CASSPREWGYTF. DNA for the CDR3: TGTGCCAGCAGCCCTCGAGAGTGGGGCTACACCTTC.

V gene TRBV28 combines with J gene TRBJ2-7; tentative D call: TRBD1 (6 bases). Looked up from germline, CDR1 is MDHEN and CDR2 is SYDVKM. Deletions cut 5 bases from V and 0 bases from J, with 8 bases between. This CDR3 contains 13 residues. CDR3 sequence reads: CASSRTVSYEQYF. CDR3 DNA sequence: TGTGCCAGCAGTCGGACAGTCTCCTACGAGCAGTACTTC.

CDR3 in DNA: TGTGCCAGCAGTTCCCTCTCAACAGGGCGAGAGACCCAGTACTTC. Its protein product is CASSSLSTGRETQYF. The chain uses TRBV27 and TRBJ2-5, with a possible D match to TRBD1 (6 bases). This CDR3 contains 15 residues. The germline V gene encodes CDR1 MNHEY and CDR2 SMNVEV (reference sequence). Trimming left V 4 bases short and J 4 bases short, with 16 bases between.

This chain joins TRBV7-9 and TRBJ2-5; TRBD2 agrees at 7 bases. V dropped 4 bases and J dropped 4; count of bases not matched to a gene: 3. This CDR3 comprises 13 residues. Germline V lookup: CDR1 SEHNR, CDR2 FQNEAQ (reference sequence). CDR3 loop: CASSSLAAETQYF. The CDR3 nucleotides read TGTGCCAGCAGCTCTCTAGCGGCAGAGACCCAGTACTTC.

The chain combines TRBV7-2 with TRBJ1-5; TRBD1 is a possible D gene (5 bases). CDR1 is SGHTA and CDR2 is FQGNSA in the germline V gene. The CDR3 spans 16 residues. With 2 bases removed from V and 0 bases from J, the gap between germline ends came to 11 bases. The CDR3 DNA follows: TGTGCCAGCAGCTTATTGAAGACAGATAGCAATCAGCCCCAGCATTTT. The encoded protein is CASSLLKTDSNQPQHF.

The chain recombines TRBV18 with TRBJ2-5, with 7 bases aligning to TRBD1. The CDR3 is made up of 18 amino acids. Trimming removed 1 base from V and 5 bases from J; junction bases left unmatched: 16. From germline, CDR1 is KGHSH and CDR2 LQKENI. The DNA of the CDR3 is TGTGCCAGCTCACCACGGGTCAAACAGGGGATGTGGATGGAGACCCAGTACTTC. This sequence encodes CASSPRVKQGMWMETQYF.

This chain connects TRBV6-5 to TRBJ1-1, with D uncertain. V lost 10 bases to trimming and J lost 3 bases, with 12 bases between them. This CDR3 has 12 residues. CDR1 and CDR2 (germline): MNHEY, SVGAGI. The CDR3 nucleotides read TGTGCCACCAACCGACGGGACACTGAAGCTTTCTTT. Its protein is CATNRRDTEAFF.

This chain joins TRBV2 and TRBJ1-4; no clear D gene. The germline CDR1 and CDR2 sequences are SNHLY and FYNNEI. Deletions cut 8 bases from V and 8 bases from J, with 18 bases between. The CDR3 totals 14 residues. CDR3 sequence: CASCERGGREKLFF. The CDR3 bases are TGTGCCAGCTGCGAACGGGGAGGCCGCGAAAAACTGTTTTTT.

The gene calls are TRBV2 and TRBJ2-2; TRBD1 might be the D (5 bases). V lost 8 bases to trimming and J lost 3 bases, with 10 bases between them. The CDR3 spans 13 residues. Germline lookup yields CDR1 SNHLY and CDR2 FYNNEI. CDR3 bases: TGTGCCAGCGCCGACAGATACACCGGGGAGCTGTTTTTT. This codes for CASADRYTGELFF.

The V gene is TRBV2, the J gene TRBJ1-4; perhaps TRBD1 as D (5 bases). Germline V CDR1 and CDR2: SNHLY, FYNNEI. The CDR3 consists of 14 residues. The ends were cut back, 3 bases at V and 7 bases at J, with 12 bases in the middle. CDR3: CASSEGGTGEKLFF. The CDR3 nucleotides read TGTGCCAGCAGTGAGGGGGGAACGGGTGAAAAACTGTTTTTT. The whole variable domain, filled in from reference TRBV2 and TRBJ1-4, reads EPEVTQTPSHQVTQMGQEVILRCVPISNHLYFYWYRQILGQKVEFLVSFYNNEISEKSEIFDDQFSVERPDGSNFTLKIRSTKLEDSAMYFCASSEGGTGEKLFFGSGTQLSVL.

This clone came up once. The chain carries TRBV7-9 and TRBJ2-1; TRBD2 agrees at 10 bases. Germline loops: CDR1 SEHNR, CDR2 FQNEAQ (reference sequence). Trimming cost V 5 bases and J 7 bases; bases outside gene matches: 8. The CDR3 is 15 amino acids. CDR3 DNA sequence: TGTGCCAGCAGCCCCAGCGGGAGGGCCTCAAATGAGCAGTTCTTC. Amino acid sequence: CASSPSGRASNEQFF.

The chain employs TRBV6-2 or TRBV6-3 and TRBJ2-1; 12 positions agree with TRBD1. Looked up from germline, CDR1 is MNHEY and CDR2 is SVGEGT. The CDR3 covers 16 residues. With V trimmed by 4 bases and J by 7 bases, 8 bases remained unmatched. As DNA, the CDR3 is TGTGCCAGCAGTTCTATCACGGGACAGGGGGCGAATGAGCAGTTCTTC. This encodes CASSSITGQGANEQFF.

This clone was seen a few times. V usage is TRBV2 and J usage is TRBJ1-1; D gene ambiguous. Between the trimmed V and J ends, which lost 6 bases and 7 bases, there was a span of 21 bases. The CDR3 spans 15 residues. Per germline, CDR1 SNHLY and CDR2 FYNNEI. The CDR3 DNA sequence: TGTGCCAGCAGGGACGGGAGAAGGGAGGCGAGTGAAGCTTTCTTT. Its protein product is CASRDGRREASEAFF.

In the case of this clone: Other DNA sequences in this sample translate to the same CDR3. CDR3 amino acids: CASSFLDTQYF. The CDR3 nucleotides read TGTGCCAGCAGTTTTCTAGATACGCAGTATTTT. The chain employs TRBV12-3 or TRBV12-4 and TRBJ2-3, with D uncertain. Trimming cost V 3 bases and J 5 bases, with 3 bases left between them. The CDR3 is 11 amino acids.

This chain links TRBV28 with TRBJ1-1; the match to TRBD1 covers 7 bases. Germline assignment: CDR1 MDHEN and CDR2 SYDVKM. V dropped 6 bases and J dropped 7; count of bases not matched to a gene: 5. This CDR3 is 12 amino acids long. CDR3 in DNA: TGTGCCAGCAGAGAGGGGGCCAGTGAAGCTTTCTTT. Amino acids: CASREGASEAFF.

This sequence joins TRBV5-4 and TRBJ2-7; TRBD2 matches at 7 bases. Germline trimming cut 0 bases from V and 6 bases from J; bases unmatched to any gene: 3. Germline CDR1 is SGHNT and CDR2 is YYREEE (reference sequence). This CDR3 is 13 amino acids long. The CDR3 bases are TGTGCCAGCAGCTTGGCCGGGGAGGGCGAGCAGTACTTC. This encodes CASSLAGEGEQYF.

The CDR3 spells CSVLGADSLKLFF. The CDR3 DNA reads TGCAGCGTTCTGGGGGCAGACAGCCTAAAACTGTTTTTT. The V gene is TRBV29-1, the J gene TRBJ1-4, with D tentatively TRBD1 (6 bases). From germline, CDR1 is SQVTM and CDR2 ANQGSEA. The V end lost 5 bases, the J end lost 10 bases, and 17 bases lay between the germline ends. CDR3 length: 13 residues.

In DNA, the CDR3 is TGCGCCAGCAGCTTGCGACAGGGCGCAGATACGCAGTATTTT. It is translated as CASSLRQGADTQYF. The chain uses TRBV5-1 and TRBJ2-3; 7 positions match TRBD1. The J segment lost 4 bases and the V segment lost 1 base, leaving 3 bases of the junction unmatched. Germline V CDR1 and CDR2: SGHRS, YFSETQ. The CDR3 extends over 14 amino acids.

This clone was counted a few times. The chain employs TRBV18 and TRBJ1-1; D is possibly TRBD1 (5 bases). CDR3 length: 15 amino acids. V was shortened by 4 bases and J by 0 bases, with 12 bases between the two germline ends. CDR1 is KGHSH and CDR2 is LQKENI in the germline V gene. The CDR3 DNA reads TGTGCCAGCTCACTGTCGACAGTAATGAACACTGAAGCTTTCTTT. Protein product: CASSLSTVMNTEAFF. Complete variable domain (other parts from reference TRBV18 and TRBJ1-1): NAGVMQNPRHLVRRRGQEARLRCSPMKGHSHVYWYRQLPEEGLKFMVYLQKENIIDESGMPKERFSAEFPKEGPSILRIQQVVRGDSAAYFCASSLSTVMNTEAFFGQGTRLTVV.

The chain has TRBV5-1 and TRBJ1-2; D may be TRBD1 (6 bases). Germline CDR1 and CDR2: SGHRS and YFSETQ. The CDR3 sequence is 13 residues long. The V gene lost 2 bases and the J gene lost 1 base, with 6 bases spanning the gap. As DNA, the CDR3 is TGCGCCAGCAGCTTACAGGGTAACTATGGCTACACCTTC. It codes for CASSLQGNYGYTF. Filled out from reference TRBV5-1 and TRBJ1-2, the complete variable domain reads KAGVTQTPRYLIKTRGQQVTLSCSPISGHRSVSWYQQTPGQGLQFLFEYFSETQRNKGNFPGRFSGRQFSNSRSEMNVSTLELGDSALYLCASSLQGNYGYTFGSGTRLTVV.